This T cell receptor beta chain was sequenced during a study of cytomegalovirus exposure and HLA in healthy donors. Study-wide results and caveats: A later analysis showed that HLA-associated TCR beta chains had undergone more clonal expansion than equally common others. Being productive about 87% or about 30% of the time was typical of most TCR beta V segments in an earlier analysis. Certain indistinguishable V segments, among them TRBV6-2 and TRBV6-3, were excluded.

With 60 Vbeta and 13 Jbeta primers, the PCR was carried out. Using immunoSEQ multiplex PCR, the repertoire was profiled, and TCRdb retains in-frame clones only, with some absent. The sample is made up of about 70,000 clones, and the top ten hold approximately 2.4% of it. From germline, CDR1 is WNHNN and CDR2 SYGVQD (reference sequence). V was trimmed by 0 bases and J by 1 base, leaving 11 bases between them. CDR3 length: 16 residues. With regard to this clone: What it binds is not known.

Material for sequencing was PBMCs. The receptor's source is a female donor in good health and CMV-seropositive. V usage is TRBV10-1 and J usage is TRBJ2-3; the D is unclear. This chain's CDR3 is CASSESHGFGTDTQYF. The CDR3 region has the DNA TGCGCCAGCAGTGAGTCGCATGGCTTTGGCACAGATACGCAGTATTTT.